These 28 T cell receptor beta chains were all obtained from the same sample, sequenced in a study of blood T cell repertoires in COVID-19. Sequenced by immunoSEQ multiplex PCR; TCRdb stores in-frame clones only, minus some. This table holds some 220,000 clones, more than 70% found once. Material for sequencing was peripheral blood. These receptors originate from a human donor in a cohort sampled during active COVID-19.

The V gene is TRBV30, the J gene TRBJ1-2; a weak D match, TRBD1 (6 bases). Germline-derived CDR1 and CDR2 are GTSNPN and SVGIG (reference sequence). The V end was cut by 5 bases, the J end by 1 base, with 14 bases between. The CDR3 consists of 14 residues. CDR3 loop: CAWGFAGDNYGYTF. The CDR3 coding sequence is TGTGCCTGGGGCTTCGCAGGGGATAACTATGGCTACACCTTC.

The chain employs TRBV10-3 and TRBJ2-7; a possible D gene is TRBD1 (5 bases). This CDR3 contains 13 residues. CDR1 and CDR2 from the germline V gene are ENHRY and SYGVKD. Trimming stripped 7 bases from V and 6 bases from J, with 16 bases between. The CDR3 DNA reads as TGTGCCATCATGGGGCCCACAGCAAGCGAGCAGTACTTC. Its protein product is CAIMGPTASEQYF.

J is TRBJ2-1 and V is TRBV7-3; 9 positions match TRBD1. The V gene's germline CDR1 is SGHTA and CDR2 FQGTGA. Trimming took 2 bases from V and 9 from J; bases not matched to a gene: 5. This CDR3 comprises 14 residues. The CDR3 DNA reads as TGTGCCAGCAGCTTAGGGACAGGGTGGGGTGAGCAGTTCTTC. Its protein product is CASSLGTGWGEQFF.

Points on this clone: The same CDR3 can be traced to other DNA sequences in this sample. The chain combines TRBV15 with TRBJ2-5; 7 bases line up with TRBD2. The germline V gene encodes CDR1 LNHNV and CDR2 YYDKDF (reference sequence). After removal of 4 bases from V and 4 bases from J, the junction contained 6 bases not matched to a gene. CDR3 length: 14 residues. The CDR3: CATSTRGGSETQYF. The CDR3 coding sequence is TGTGCCACCAGCACGCGCGGGGGATCAGAGACCCAGTACTTC.

The rearrangement uses TRBV27 and TRBJ1-6, with TRBD1 matching over 10 bases. Trimming took 6 bases from V and 4 from J; bases not matched to a gene: 3. The CDR3 consists of 15 residues. Germline V gives CDR1 MNHEY, CDR2 SMNVEV (reference sequence). CDR3 nucleotide sequence: TGTGCCAGCAGCCGGACAGGGGGATATAATTCACCCCTCCACTTT. Protein sequence: CASSRTGGYNSPLHF.

V is TRBV28 and J is TRBJ2-1; 13 nucleotides agree with TRBD2. V trimming: 8 bases; J trimming: 7 bases; junction bases outside the gene matches: 5. This CDR3 contains 14 residues. CDR1 is MDHEN, CDR2 SYDVKM, per germline. CDR3 sequence: CASRGLAGLNEQFF. CDR3 nucleotide sequence: TGTGCCAGCCGGGGACTAGCGGGGCTGAATGAGCAGTTCTTC.

The gene calls are TRBV6-5 and TRBJ2-7; D unclear. Per germline, CDR1 MNHEY and CDR2 SVGAGI. There are 11 residues in the CDR3. Trimming took 4 bases from V and 3 from J, leaving 4 bases between them. As DNA, the CDR3 is TGTGCCAGCAGTTCAAACTACGAGCAGTACTTC. This sequence encodes CASSSNYEQYF.

The V gene is TRBV11-3, the J gene TRBJ2-5; 7 nucleotides match TRBD2. Germline assignment: CDR1 SGHNT and CDR2 YENEEA. Trimming cost V 1 base and J 5 bases; bases outside gene matches: 7. The CDR3 consists of 15 residues. The DNA for the CDR3 is TGTGCCAGCAGCTTAGGTCAGGGAGGGTCGGAGACCCAGTACTTC. Translating it yields CASSLGQGGSETQYF.

The rearrangement joins TRBV30 to TRBJ1-2, with 8 bases fitting TRBD1. Per the germline V gene, CDR1 is GTSNPN and CDR2 is SVGIG (reference sequence). Unmatched junction bases numbered 3, after V lost 0 bases and J lost 6 bases. The CDR3 loop spans 13 amino acids. The CDR3 is CAWSVVQGDGYTF. CDR3 nucleotides: TGTGCCTGGAGTGTGGTACAGGGGGATGGCTACACCTTC.

Worth noting for this clone: The same CDR3 arises from other DNA sequences in this sample as well. This chain links TRBV28 with TRBJ2-5; weak D call: TRBD2 (6 bases). This CDR3 is built from 13 residues. V was pared by 6 bases and J by 2 bases, with 10 bases between. Per the germline V gene, CDR1 is MDHEN and CDR2 is SYDVKM. CDR3 region: CASRTGTQETQYF. CDR3 sequence (DNA): TGTGCCAGCAGGACGGGGACTCAAGAGACCCAGTACTTC.

This chain links TRBV5-6 with TRBJ1-1, with TRBD1 matching over 9 bases. The CDR3 has 12 residues. Trimming removed 2 bases from V and 9 bases from J; junction bases left unmatched: 2. Germline V gives CDR1 SGHDT, CDR2 YYEEEE. DNA for the CDR3: TGTGCCAGCAGCTTAGGACAGGGGAAAGCTTTCTTT. This encodes CASSLGQGKAFF. Together with reference TRBV5-6 and TRBJ1-1, the CDR3 gives the full variable domain: DAGVTQSPTHLIKTRGQQVTLRCSPKSGHDTVSWYQQALGQGPQFIFQYYEEEERQRGNFPDRFSGHQFPNYSSELNVNALLLGDSALYLCASSLGQGKAFFGQGTRLTVV.

The chain is built from TRBV28 and TRBJ1-4; TRBD1 aligns across 8 bases. The J segment lost 5 bases and the V segment lost 6 bases, leaving 8 bases of the junction unmatched. The length of the CDR3 is 15 residues. Germline V gene data show CDR1 as MDHEN and CDR2 as SYDVKM. The CDR3 protein is CASRDRVGVNEKLFF. DNA of the CDR3: TGTGCCAGCAGGGACAGGGTTGGGGTGAATGAAAAACTGTTTTTT.

This clone was recorded only once. The chain links TRBV11-3 to TRBJ2-7; TRBD2 matches at 8 bases. The CDR3 is 13 residues long. Germline V gives CDR1 SGHNT, CDR2 YENEEA. V lost 5 bases to trimming and J lost 1 base; unmatched junction nucleotides: 1. Here the CDR3 reads CASSRGGSYEQYF. The DNA for the CDR3 is TGTGCCAGCAGCCGGGGGGGGTCCTACGAGCAGTACTTC.

The V gene is TRBV4-1, the J gene TRBJ1-2; 7 bases map to TRBD1. The CDR3 has 14 residues. Unmatched junction bases numbered 7, after V lost 1 base and J lost 8 bases. Germline V gives CDR1 MGHRA, CDR2 YSYEKL. The CDR3 spells CASSQGQGPTGYTF. The CDR3 DNA sequence: TGCGCCAGCAGCCAAGGACAGGGTCCTACCGGCTACACCTTC.

CDR3 sequence: CAIREGLAVYNEQFF. CDR3 DNA: TGTGCCATCAGGGAAGGACTAGCGGTTTACAATGAGCAGTTCTTC. The chain links TRBV10-3 to TRBJ2-1, with 10 bases lining up with TRBD2. The V gene's germline CDR1 is ENHRY and CDR2 SYGVKD. The CDR3 has 15 amino acids. V shed 6 bases and J 4 bases; nucleotides not matched to a gene: 6.

J is TRBJ2-7 and V is TRBV6-5; no firm D call. Trimming stripped 0 bases from V and 4 bases from J, with 10 bases between. The CDR3 is 14 amino acids. In germline, CDR1 is MNHEY, CDR2 SVGAGI. The CDR3 here is CASSYSITRYEQYF. The CDR3 nucleotides read TGTGCCAGCAGTTACTCGATTACCCGGTACGAGCAGTACTTC.

The rearrangement links TRBV20-1 to TRBJ1-1; D is ambiguous. The CDR3 loop spans 10 amino acids. Trimming left V 2 bases short and J 7 bases short, with 5 bases between. Germline CDR1 DFQATT, CDR2 SNEGSKA (reference sequence). The CDR3 region is CSARRDEAFF. The CDR3 nucleotides are TGCAGTGCTAGACGGGATGAAGCTTTCTTT.

This chain uses TRBV24-1 with TRBJ1-2; 7 positions match TRBD1. This CDR3 contains 15 residues. The V gene's germline CDR1 is KGHDR and CDR2 SFDVKD. V shed 5 bases, J shed 4 bases, and the junction held 9 bases outside the gene matches. Here the CDR3 DNA reads TGTGCCACCAGTGGAGGGGGCGGGACGTCCTATGGCTACACCTTC. This translates into CATSGGGGTSYGYTF.

The rearrangement links TRBV28 to TRBJ2-4, with D possibly TRBD1 on 6 matching bases. Trimming took 4 bases from V and 0 from J, leaving 13 bases between them. Germline V gene data show CDR1 as MDHEN and CDR2 as SYDVKM. The CDR3 sequence is 16 residues long. The CDR3 loop is CASSSGRGIAKNIQYF. The DNA of the CDR3 is TGTGCCAGCAGTTCGGGCAGGGGAATAGCCAAAAACATTCAGTACTTC.

V usage is TRBV29-1 and J usage is TRBJ2-2; D not certain. The CDR3 sequence is 14 residues long. CDR1 and CDR2 (germline): SQVTM, ANQGSEA. V lost 7 bases and J lost 3, with 15 bases in between. The CDR3 is CSARNMGDTGELFF. The CDR3 region has the DNA TGCAGCGCTCGGAATATGGGCGACACCGGGGAGCTGTTTTTT.

The chain employs TRBV7-2 and TRBJ1-1; no firm D call. Germline CDR1 SGHTA, CDR2 FQGNSA. The CDR3 loop spans 11 amino acids. V lost 4 bases, J lost 5 bases, and 5 bases lay in between. The CDR3 DNA is TGTGCCAGCAGCTCGACAACTGAAGCTTTCTTT. Protein product: CASSSTTEAFF.

The chain uses TRBV2 and TRBJ2-7; D call uncertain. V gave up 5 bases and J gave up 1 base, with 12 bases separating them. CDR1 and CDR2 from the germline V gene are SNHLY and FYNNEI. The CDR3 runs to 14 residues. CDR3 in amino acids: CASSRTAESYEQYF. CDR3 DNA sequence: TGTGCCAGCAGTAGAACAGCAGAATCCTACGAGCAGTACTTC.

The V gene is TRBV10-3, the J gene TRBJ2-1, with D possibly being TRBD2 (6 bases). V gave up 3 bases and J gave up 5 bases, with 20 bases separating them. The CDR3 sequence is 17 residues long. CDR1 and CDR2 (germline): ENHRY, SYGVKD. DNA for the CDR3: TGTGCCATCAGTGAAGTTCCGGGACTCAGGAACGACAATGAGCAGTTCTTC. Protein product: CAISEVPGLRNDNEQFF.

This sequence joins TRBV29-1 and TRBJ2-1; 7 nucleotides line up with TRBD1. CDR3 length equals 16 residues. Looked up from germline, CDR1 is SQVTM and CDR2 is ANQGSEA. Germline trimming cut 0 bases from V and 8 bases from J; bases unmatched to any gene: 13. The CDR3: CSVEDRYRGASDEQFF. The CDR3 coding sequence is TGCAGCGTTGAAGATCGCTACAGGGGCGCCTCCGATGAGCAGTTCTTC.

V and J are TRBV6-1 and TRBJ1-2; 7 bases agree with TRBD1. This CDR3 region has 14 residues. In germline, CDR1 is MNHNS, CDR2 SASEGT. J was trimmed by 2 bases and V by 7 bases; bases with no gene match: 7. CDR3 region: CASKTGTENYGYTF. Written as DNA, the CDR3 is TGTGCCAGCAAGACAGGGACGGAGAACTATGGCTACACCTTC.

This clone was counted a few times. The V call is TRBV5-1, the J call TRBJ2-5, with 12 bases aligning to TRBD2. This CDR3 is 14 amino acids long. Germline loops: CDR1 SGHRS, CDR2 YFSETQ. V dropped 3 bases and J dropped 4; count of bases not matched to a gene: 1. Here the CDR3 reads CASSSGLAGETQYF. In DNA form, the CDR3 reads TGCGCCAGCAGCTCGGGACTAGCGGGAGAGACCCAGTACTTC.

J is TRBJ1-1 and V is TRBV11-3, with D unresolved. The germline V and J ends were trimmed by 3 bases and 3 bases, with 8 bases remaining between them. This CDR3 contains 13 residues. The germline CDR1 and CDR2 sequences are SGHNT and YENEEA. CDR3 in amino acids: CASSLVSDTEAFF. The CDR3 DNA sequence: TGTGCCAGCAGCTTGGTCAGCGACACTGAAGCTTTCTTT.

A word on this clone: In the same sample, other DNA sequences code for this CDR3. The chain employs TRBV5-5 and TRBJ1-2; 10 nucleotides line up with TRBD1. Germline CDR1 and CDR2: SGHKS and YYEKEE (reference sequence). The CDR3 loop spans 16 amino acids. Losses at the gene ends were 3 bases for V and 8 bases for J; bases not matched to a gene: 13. Here the CDR3 reads CASSSGGTGAAGGYTF. In nucleotides, the CDR3 is TGTGCCAGCAGCTCGGGAGGGACAGGGGCCGCGGGGGGCTACACCTTC.